The sequence of this T cell receptor (beta chain) was determined in a study of blood T cells in healthy people across ages. Overall study results and limits: PBMCs that were unsorted prevented a conclusive naive versus antigen-experienced comparison.

About this clonotype: Its antigen is not known.

Next came a second PCR, run for about 6 to 12 cycles, which used a sample-barcoded 5' primer along with a J-beta primer mix. The template-switch adaptor, which had 12 random nucleotides, put a tag on each cDNA molecule. Via MiXCR, TCRdb re-called the 5' RACE reads, giving one row per CDR3 protein. The sample lists 500,000 to 650,000 distinct CDR3 sequences, around a quarter seen once, with 3% to 4.5% in the top ten. The CDR3 totals 15 residues. Trimming left V 3 bases short and J 9 bases short, with 21 bases between. The germline V gene has CDR1 SGDLS and CDR2 YYNGEE. The data also belong to a second study, concerning T cells of mothers and their children. That source reports: Samples were provided by three healthy Caucasian mothers and their six children. RNA that had been extracted went wholly into cDNA synthesis, at around 1.6 ug per 15 ul.

Sequenced input: blood. The clonotype originates from a boy aged 2 to 10 in good health. The chain carries TRBV9 and TRBJ1-1; possibly TRBD1 for D (6 bases). CDR3 loop: CASSAAPSGAVQAFF. In DNA, the CDR3 is TGTGCCAGCAGCGCAGCCCCCTCGGGGGCTGTGCAAGCTTTCTTT.